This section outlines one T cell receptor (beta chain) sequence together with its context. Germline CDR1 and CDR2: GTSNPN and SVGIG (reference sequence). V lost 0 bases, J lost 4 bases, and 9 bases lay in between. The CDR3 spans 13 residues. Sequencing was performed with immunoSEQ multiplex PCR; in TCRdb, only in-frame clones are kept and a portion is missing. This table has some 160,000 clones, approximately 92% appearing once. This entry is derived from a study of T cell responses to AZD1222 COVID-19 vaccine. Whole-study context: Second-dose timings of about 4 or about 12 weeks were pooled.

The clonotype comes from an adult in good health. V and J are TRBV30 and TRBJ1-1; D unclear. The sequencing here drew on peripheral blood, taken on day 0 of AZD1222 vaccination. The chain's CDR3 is CAWSVLLGTEAFF. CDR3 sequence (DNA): TGTGCCTGGAGTGTACTTCTTGGCACTGAAGCTTTCTTT.